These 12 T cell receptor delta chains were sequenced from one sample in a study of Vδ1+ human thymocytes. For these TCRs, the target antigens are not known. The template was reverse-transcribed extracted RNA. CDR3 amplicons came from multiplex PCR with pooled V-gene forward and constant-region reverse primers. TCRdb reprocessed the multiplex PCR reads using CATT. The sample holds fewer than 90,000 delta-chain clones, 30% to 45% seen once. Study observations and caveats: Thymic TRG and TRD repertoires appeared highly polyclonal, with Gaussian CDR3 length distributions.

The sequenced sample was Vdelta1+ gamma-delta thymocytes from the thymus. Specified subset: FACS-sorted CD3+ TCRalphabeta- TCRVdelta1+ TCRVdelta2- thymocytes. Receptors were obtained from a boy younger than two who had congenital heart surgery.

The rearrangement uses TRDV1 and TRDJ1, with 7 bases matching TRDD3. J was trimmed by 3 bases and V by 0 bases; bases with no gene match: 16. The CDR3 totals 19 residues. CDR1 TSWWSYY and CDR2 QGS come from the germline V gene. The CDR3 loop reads CALGELFAWGLGISDKLIF. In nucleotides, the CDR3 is TGTGCTCTTGGGGAACTCTTCGCCTGGGGGCTGGGGATCTCCGATAAACTCATCTTT.

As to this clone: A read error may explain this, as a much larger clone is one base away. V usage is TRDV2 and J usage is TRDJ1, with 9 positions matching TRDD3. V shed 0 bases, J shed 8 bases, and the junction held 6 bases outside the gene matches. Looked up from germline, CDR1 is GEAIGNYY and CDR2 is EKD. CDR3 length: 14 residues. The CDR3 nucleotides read TGTGCCTGTGACACCGCTCTGGGGGGATACAAACTCATCTTT. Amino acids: CACDTALGGYKLIF.

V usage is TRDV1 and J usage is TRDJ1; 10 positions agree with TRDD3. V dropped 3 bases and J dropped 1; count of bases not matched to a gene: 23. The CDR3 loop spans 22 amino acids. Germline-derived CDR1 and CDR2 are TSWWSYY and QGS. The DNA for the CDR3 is TGTGCTCTTGGGGAGGACCGTCCGCCGGGGAGCCTACTGGGGGATCCCACCGATAAACTCATCTTT. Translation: CALGEDRPPGSLLGDPTDKLIF.

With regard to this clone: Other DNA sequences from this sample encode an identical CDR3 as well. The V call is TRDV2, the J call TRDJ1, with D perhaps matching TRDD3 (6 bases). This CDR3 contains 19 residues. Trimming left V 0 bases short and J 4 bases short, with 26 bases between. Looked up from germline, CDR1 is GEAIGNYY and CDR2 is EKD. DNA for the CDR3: TGTGCCTGTGACACCGTGGAGGGGACTGGGTCTTCTCCTGACGATAAACTCATCTTT. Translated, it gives CACDTVEGTGSSPDDKLIF.

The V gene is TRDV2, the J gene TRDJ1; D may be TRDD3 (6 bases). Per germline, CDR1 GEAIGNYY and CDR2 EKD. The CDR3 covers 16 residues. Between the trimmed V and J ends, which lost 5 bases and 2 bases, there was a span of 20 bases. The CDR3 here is CACVRGGQNRTDKLIF. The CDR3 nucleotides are TGTGCCTGTGTTAGGGGGGGACAAAACCGGACCGATAAACTCATCTTT.

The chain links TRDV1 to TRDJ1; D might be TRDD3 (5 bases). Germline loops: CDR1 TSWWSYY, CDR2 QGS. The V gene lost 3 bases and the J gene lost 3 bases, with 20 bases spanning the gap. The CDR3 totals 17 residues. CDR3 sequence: CALGDRQLRWGPDKLIF. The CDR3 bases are TGTGCTCTTGGGGACCGACAACTACGGTGGGGCCCCGATAAACTCATCTTT.

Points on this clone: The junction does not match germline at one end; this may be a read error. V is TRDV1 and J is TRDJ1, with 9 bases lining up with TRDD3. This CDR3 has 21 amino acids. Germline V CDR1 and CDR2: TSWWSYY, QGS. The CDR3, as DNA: TGTGCTCTTGGGGAACGGCGGCTACGACCGCTTTGGATCGGGGTGGGGGATAAACCCATCTTT. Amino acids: CALGERRLRPLWIGVGDKPIF.

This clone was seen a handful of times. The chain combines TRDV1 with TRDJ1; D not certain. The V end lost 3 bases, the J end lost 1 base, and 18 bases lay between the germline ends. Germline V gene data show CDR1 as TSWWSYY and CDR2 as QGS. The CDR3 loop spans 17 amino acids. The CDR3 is CALGDQTHLYLTDKLIF. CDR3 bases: TGTGCTCTTGGGGACCAGACCCACTTGTACCTCACCGATAAACTCATCTTT.

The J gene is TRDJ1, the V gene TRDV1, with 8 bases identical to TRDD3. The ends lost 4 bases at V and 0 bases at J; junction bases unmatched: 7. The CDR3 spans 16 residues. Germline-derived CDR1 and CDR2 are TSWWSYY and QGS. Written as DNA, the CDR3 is TGTGCTCTTGGGGGACCTACTGGGGGGTACACCGATAAACTCATCTTT. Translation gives CALGGPTGGYTDKLIF.

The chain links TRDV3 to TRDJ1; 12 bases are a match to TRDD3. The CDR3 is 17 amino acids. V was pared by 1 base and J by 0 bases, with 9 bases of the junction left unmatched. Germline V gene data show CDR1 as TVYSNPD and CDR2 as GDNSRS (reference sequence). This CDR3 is CAFTDFTGGYHTDKLIF. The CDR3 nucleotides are TGTGCCTTTACTGATTTTACTGGGGGATACCACACCGATAAACTCATCTTT.

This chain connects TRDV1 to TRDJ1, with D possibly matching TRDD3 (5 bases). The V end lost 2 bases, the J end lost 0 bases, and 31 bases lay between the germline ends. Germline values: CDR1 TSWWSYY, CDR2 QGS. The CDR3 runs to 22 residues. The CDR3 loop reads CALGEGLECESLAAPYTDKLIF. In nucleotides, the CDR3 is TGTGCTCTTGGGGAAGGTCTCGAATGTGAGTCACTGGCCGCTCCGTACACCGATAAACTCATCTTT.

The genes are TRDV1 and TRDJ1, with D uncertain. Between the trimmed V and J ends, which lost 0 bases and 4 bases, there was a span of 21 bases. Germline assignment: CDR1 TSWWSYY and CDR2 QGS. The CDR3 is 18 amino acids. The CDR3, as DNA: TGTGCTCTTGGGGAACTAATTTGGGAACCCATGCGACTCGATAAACTCATCTTT. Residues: CALGELIWEPMRLDKLIF.